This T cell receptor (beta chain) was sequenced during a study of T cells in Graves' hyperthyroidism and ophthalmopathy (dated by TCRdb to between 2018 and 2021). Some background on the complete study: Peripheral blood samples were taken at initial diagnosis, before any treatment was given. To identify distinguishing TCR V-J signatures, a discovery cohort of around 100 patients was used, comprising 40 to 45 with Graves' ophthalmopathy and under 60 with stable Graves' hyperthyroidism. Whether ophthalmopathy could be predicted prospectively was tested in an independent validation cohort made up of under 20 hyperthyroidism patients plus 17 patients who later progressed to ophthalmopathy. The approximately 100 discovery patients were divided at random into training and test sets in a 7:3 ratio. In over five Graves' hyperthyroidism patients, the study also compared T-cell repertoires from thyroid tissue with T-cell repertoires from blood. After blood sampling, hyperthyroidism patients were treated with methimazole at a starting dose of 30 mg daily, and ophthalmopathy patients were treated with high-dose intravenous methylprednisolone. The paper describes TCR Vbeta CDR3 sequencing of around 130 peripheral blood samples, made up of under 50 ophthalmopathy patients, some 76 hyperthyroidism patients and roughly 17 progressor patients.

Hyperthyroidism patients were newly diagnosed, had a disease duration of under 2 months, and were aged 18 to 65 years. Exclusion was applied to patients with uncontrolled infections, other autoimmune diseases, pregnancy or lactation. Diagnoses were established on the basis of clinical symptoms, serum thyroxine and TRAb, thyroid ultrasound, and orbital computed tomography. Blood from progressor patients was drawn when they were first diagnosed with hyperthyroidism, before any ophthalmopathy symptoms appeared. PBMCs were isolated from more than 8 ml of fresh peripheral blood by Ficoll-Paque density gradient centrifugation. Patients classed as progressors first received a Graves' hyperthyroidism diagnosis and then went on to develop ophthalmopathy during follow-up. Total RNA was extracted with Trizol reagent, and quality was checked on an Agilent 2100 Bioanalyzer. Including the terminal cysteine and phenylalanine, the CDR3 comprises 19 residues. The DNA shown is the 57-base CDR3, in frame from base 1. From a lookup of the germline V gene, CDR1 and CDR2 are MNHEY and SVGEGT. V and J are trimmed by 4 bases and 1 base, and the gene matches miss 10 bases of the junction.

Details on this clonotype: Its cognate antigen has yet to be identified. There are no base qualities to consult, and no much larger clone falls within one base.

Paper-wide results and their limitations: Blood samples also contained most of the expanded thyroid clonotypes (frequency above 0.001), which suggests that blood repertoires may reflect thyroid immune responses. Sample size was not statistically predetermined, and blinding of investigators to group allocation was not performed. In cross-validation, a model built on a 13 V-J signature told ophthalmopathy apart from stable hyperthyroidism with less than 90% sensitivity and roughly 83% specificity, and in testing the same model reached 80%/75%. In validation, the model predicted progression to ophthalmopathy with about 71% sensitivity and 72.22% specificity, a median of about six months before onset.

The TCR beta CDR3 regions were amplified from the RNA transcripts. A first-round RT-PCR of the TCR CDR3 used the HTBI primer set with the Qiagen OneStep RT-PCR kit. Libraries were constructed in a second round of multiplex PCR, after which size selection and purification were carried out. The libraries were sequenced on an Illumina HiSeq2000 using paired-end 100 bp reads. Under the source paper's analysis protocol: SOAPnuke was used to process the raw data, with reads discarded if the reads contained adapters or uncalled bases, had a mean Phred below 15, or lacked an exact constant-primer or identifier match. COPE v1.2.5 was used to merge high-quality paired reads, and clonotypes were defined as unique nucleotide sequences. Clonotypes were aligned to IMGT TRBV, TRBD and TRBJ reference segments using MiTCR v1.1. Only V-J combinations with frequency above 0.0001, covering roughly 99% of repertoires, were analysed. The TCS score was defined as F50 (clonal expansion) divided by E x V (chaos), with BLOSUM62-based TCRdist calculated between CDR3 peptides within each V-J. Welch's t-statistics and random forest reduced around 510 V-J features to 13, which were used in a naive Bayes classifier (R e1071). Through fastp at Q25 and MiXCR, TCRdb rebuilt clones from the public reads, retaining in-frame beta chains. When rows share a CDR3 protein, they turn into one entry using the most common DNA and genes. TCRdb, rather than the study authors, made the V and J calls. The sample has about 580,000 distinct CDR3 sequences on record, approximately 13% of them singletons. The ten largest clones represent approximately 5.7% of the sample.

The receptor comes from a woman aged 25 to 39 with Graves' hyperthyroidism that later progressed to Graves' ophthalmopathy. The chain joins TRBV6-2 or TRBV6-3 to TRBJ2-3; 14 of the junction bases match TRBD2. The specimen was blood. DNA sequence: TGTGCCAGCAGTTCCCACAGGGGACTAGCGGGAGTCCGCACAGATACGCAGTATTTT. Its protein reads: CASSSHRGLAGVRTDTQYF.